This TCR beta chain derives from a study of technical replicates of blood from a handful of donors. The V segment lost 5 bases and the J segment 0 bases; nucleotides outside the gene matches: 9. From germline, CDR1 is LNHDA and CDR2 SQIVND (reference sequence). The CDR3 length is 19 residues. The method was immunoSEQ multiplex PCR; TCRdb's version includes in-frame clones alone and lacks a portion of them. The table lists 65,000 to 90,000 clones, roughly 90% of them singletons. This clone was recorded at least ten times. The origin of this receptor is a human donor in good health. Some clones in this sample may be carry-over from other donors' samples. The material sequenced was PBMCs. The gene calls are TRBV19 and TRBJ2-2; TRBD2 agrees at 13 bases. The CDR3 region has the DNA TGTGCCAGTAGTCCCCTGGGGACTAGCGGGATTTCGAACACCGGGGAGCTGTTTTTT. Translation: CASSPLGTSGISNTGELFF.